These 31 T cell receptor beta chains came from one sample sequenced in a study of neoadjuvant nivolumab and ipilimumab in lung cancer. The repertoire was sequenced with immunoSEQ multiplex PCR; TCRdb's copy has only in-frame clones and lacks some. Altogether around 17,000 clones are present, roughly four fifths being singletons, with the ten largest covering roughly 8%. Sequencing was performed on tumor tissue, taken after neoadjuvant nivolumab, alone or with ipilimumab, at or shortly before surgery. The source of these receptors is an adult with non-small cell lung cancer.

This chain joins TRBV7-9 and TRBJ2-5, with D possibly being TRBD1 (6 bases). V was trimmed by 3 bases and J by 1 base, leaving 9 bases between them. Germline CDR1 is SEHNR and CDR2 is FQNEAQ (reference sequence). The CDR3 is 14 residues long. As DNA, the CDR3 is TGTGCCAGCAGCTTCGCAGGGGCCCAAGAGACCCAGTACTTC. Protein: CASSFAGAQETQYF.

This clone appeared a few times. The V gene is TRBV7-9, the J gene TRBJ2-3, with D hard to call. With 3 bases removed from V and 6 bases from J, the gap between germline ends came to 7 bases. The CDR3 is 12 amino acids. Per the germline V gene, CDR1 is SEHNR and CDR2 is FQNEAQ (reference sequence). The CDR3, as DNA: TGTGCCAGCAGCTTCTTAGTGGATACGCAGTATTTT. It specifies CASSFLVDTQYF.

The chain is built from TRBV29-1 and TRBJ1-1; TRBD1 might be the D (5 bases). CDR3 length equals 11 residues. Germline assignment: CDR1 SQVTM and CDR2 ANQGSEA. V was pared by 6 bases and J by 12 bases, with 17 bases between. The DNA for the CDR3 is TGCAGCGTGGCAGGGACCGGAAAAACTTTCTTT. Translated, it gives CSVAGTGKTFF.

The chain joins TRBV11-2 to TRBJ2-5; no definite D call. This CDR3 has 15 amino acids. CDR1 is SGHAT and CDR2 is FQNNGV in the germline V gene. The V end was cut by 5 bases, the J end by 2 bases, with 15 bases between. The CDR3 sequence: CASSTRPGPQETQYF. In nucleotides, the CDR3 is TGTGCCAGCAGCACGCGACCCGGGCCTCAAGAGACCCAGTACTTC.

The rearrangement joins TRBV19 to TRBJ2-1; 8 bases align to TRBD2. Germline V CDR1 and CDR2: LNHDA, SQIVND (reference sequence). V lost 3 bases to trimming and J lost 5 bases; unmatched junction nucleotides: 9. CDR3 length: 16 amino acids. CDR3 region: CASSMWTGGAHNEQFF. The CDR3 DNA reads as TGTGCCAGTAGTATGTGGACGGGGGGGGCCCACAATGAGCAGTTCTTC. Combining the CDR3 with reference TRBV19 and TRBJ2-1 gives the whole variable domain DGGITQSPKYLFRKEGQNVTLSCEQNLNHDAMYWYRQDPGQGLRLIYYSQIVNDFQKGDIAEGYSVSREKKESFPLTVTSAQKNPTAFYLCASSMWTGGAHNEQFFGPGTRLTVL.

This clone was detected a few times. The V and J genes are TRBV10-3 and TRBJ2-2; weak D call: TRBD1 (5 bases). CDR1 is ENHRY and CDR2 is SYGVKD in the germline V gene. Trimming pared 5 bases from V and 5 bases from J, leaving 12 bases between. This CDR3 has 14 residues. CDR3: CAISIQGETGELFF. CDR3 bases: TGTGCCATCAGTATCCAGGGTGAGACCGGGGAGCTGTTTTTT.

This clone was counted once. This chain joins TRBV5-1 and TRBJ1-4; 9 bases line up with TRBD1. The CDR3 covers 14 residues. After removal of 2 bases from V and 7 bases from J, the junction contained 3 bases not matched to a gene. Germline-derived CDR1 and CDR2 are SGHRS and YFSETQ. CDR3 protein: CASSLDRGSEKLFF. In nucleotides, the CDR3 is TGCGCCAGCAGCTTAGACAGGGGGAGTGAAAAACTGTTTTTT.

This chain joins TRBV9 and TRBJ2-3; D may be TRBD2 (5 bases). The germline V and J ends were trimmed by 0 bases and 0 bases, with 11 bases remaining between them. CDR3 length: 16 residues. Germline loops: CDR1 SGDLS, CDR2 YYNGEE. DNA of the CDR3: TGTGCCAGCAGCGTAGAGGACTTAGTAAGCACAGATACGCAGTATTTT. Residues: CASSVEDLVSTDTQYF.

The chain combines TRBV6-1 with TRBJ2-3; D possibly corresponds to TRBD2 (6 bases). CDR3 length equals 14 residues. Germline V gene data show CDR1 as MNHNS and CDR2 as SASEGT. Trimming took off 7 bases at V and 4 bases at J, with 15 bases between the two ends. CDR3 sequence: CASNVVGGPDTQYF. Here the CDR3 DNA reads TGTGCCAGCAACGTCGTGGGGGGACCAGATACGCAGTATTTT.

This CDR3 is CASSLVGTSGAKETQYF. The CDR3 nucleotides read TGTGCCAGCAGCCTCGTGGGGACTAGCGGGGCAAAAGAGACCCAGTACTTC. This chain joins TRBV11-1 and TRBJ2-5; 13 nucleotides align to TRBD2. Germline V gene lookup returns CDR1 SGHAT and CDR2 FQDESV (reference sequence). This CDR3 has 17 amino acids. The trim removed 5 bases at V and 3 bases at J, leaving 9 bases unmatched.

CDR3 region: CASRRTAGANVLTF. The CDR3 DNA reads as TGTGCCAGCAGGCGGACGGCTGGGGCCAACGTCCTGACTTTC. V and J are TRBV5-5 and TRBJ2-6; no clear D gene. V lost 5 bases and J 2 bases, leaving 8 bases between the germline ends. The germline CDR1 and CDR2 sequences are SGHKS and YYEKEE (reference sequence). The CDR3 consists of 14 residues.

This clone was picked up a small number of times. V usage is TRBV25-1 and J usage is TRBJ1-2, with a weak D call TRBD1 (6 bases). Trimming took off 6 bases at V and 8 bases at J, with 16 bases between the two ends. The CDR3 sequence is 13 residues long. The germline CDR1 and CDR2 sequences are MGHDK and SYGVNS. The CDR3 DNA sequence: TGTGCCAGCAGAAACGGGGGCGGAGTGGGCTACACCTTC. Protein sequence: CASRNGGGVGYTF.

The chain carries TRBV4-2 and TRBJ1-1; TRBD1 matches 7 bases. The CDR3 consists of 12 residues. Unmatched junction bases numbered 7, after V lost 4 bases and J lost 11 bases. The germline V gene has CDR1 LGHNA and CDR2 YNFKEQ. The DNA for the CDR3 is TGTGCCAGCAGCCCAGGGGGGGGGTTGGCTTTCTTT. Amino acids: CASSPGGGLAFF.

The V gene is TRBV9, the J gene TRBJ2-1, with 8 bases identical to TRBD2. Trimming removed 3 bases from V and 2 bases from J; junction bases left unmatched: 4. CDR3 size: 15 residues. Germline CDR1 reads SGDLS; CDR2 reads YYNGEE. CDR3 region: CASSATGGPYNEQFF. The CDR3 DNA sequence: TGTGCCAGCAGCGCGACGGGGGGGCCCTACAATGAGCAGTTCTTC.

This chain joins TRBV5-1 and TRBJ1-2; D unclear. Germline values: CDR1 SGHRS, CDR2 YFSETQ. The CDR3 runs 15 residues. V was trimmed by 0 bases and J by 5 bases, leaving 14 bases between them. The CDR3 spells CASSLEEDPMYGYTF. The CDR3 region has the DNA TGCGCCAGCAGCTTGGAGGAAGATCCTATGTATGGCTACACCTTC. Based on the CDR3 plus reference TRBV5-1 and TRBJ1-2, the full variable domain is KAGVTQTPRYLIKTRGQQVTLSCSPISGHRSVSWYQQTPGQGLQFLFEYFSETQRNKGNFPGRFSGRQFSNSRSEMNVSTLELGDSALYLCASSLEEDPMYGYTFGSGTRLTVV.

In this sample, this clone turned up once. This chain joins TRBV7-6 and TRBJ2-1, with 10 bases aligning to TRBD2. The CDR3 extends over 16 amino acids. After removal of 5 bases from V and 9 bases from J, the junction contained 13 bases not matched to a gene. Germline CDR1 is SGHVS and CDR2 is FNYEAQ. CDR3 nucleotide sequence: TGTGCCAGCAGCCTCCATGAGTCTAGCGGGGGCTTTGAGCAGTTCTTC. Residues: CASSLHESSGGFEQFF.

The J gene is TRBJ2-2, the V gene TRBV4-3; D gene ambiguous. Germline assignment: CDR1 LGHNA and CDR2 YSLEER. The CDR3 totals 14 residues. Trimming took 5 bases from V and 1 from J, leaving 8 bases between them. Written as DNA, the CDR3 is TGCGCCAGCAGCTCCCAGTTGAACACCGGGGAGCTGTTTTTT. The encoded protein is CASSSQLNTGELFF.

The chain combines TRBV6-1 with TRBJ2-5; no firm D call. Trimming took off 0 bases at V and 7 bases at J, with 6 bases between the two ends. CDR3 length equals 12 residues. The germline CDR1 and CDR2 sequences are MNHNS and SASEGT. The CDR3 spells CASSEASPTQYF. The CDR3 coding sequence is TGTGCCAGCAGTGAAGCGAGTCCGACCCAGTACTTC.

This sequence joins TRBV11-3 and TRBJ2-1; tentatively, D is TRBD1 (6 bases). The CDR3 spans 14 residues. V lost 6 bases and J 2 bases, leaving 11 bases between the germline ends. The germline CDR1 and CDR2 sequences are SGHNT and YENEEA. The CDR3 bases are TGTGCCAGCAGTTTCCAGGGGACCTACAATGAGCAGTTCTTC. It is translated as CASSFQGTYNEQFF.

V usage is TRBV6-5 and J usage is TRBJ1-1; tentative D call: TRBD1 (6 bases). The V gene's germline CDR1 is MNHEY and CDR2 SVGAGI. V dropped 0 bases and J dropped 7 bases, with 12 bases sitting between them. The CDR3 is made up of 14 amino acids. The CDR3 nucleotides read TGTGCCAGCAGTTACTCGGGGGGGCGGCGTGAAGCTTTCTTT. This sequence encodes CASSYSGGRREAFF.

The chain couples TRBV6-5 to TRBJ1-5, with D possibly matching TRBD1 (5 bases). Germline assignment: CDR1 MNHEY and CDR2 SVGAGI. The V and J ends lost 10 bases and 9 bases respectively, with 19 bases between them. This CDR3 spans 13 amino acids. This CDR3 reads CATAAGTGRPQHF. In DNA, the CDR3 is TGTGCCACCGCAGCGGGGACGGGACGGCCCCAGCATTTT.

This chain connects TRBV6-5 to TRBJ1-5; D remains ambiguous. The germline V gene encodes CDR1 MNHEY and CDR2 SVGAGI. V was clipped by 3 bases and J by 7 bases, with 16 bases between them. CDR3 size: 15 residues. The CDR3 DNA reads TGTGCCAGCAGTTATCTGGGGAGGGAGGGCCAGCCCCAGCATTTT. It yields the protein CASSYLGREGQPQHF.

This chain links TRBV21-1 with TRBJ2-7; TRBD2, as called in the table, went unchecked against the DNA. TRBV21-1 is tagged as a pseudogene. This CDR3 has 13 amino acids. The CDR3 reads CASSPCGPYEQYF. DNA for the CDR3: TGTGCCAGCAGTCCTTGCGGCCCCTACGAGCAGTACTTC.

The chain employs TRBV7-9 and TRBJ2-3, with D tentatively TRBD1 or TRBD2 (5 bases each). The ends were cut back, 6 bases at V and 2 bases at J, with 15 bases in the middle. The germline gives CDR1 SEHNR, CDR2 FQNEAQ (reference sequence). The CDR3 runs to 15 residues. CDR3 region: CASRPRWGTTDTQYF. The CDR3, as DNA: TGTGCCAGCAGACCTAGATGGGGGACCACAGATACGCAGTATTTT.

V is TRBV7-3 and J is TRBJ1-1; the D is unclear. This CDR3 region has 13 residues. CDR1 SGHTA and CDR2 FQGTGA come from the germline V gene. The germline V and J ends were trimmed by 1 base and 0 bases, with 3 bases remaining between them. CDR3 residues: CASSLNVNTEAFF. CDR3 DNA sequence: TGTGCCAGCAGCTTAAACGTGAACACTGAAGCTTTCTTT.

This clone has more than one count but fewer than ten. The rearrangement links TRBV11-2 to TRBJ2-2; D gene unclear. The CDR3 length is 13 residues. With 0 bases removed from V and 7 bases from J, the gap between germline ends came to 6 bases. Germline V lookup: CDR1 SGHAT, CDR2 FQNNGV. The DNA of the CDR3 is TGTGCCAGCAGCTTAGATGTGAGCGGGGAGCTGTTTTTT. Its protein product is CASSLDVSGELFF. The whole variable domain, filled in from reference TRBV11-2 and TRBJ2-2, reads EAGVAQSPRYKIIEKRQSVAFWCNPISGHATLYWYQQILGQGPKLLIQFQNNGVVDDSQLPKDRFSAERLKGVDSTLKIQPAKLEDSAVYLCASSLDVSGELFFGEGSRLTVL.

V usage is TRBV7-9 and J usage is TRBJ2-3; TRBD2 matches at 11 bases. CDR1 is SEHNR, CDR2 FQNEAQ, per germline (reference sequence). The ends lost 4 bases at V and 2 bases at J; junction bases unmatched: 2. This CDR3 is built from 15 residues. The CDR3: CASSSGLAVTDTQYF. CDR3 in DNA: TGTGCCAGCAGCTCGGGACTAGCGGTCACAGATACGCAGTATTTT.

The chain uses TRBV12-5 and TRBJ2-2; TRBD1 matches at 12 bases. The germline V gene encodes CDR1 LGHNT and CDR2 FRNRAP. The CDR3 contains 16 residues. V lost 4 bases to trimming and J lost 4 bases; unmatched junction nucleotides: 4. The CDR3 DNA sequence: TGTGCTAGTGGTTCAGGGACAGGGGGCCTCACCGGGGAGCTGTTTTTT. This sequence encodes CASGSGTGGLTGELFF.

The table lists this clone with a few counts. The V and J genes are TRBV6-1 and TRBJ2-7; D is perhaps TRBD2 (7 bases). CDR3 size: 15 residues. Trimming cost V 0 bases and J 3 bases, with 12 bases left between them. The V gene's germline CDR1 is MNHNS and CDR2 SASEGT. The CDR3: CASSEAWRGLYEQYF. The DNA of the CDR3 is TGTGCCAGCAGTGAAGCGTGGCGGGGGCTCTACGAGCAGTACTTC.

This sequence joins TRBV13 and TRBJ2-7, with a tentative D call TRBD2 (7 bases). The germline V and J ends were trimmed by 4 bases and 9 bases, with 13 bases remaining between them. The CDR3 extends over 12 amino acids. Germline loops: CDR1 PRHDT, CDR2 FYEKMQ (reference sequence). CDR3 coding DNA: TGTGCCAGCAGCTACAGGGAGGGCCGGCAGTACTTC. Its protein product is CASSYREGRQYF.

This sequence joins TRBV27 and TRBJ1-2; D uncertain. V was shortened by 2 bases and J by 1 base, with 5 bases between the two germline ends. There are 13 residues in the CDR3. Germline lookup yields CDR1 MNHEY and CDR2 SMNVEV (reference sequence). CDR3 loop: CASSLDHNYGYTF. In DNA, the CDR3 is TGTGCCAGCAGTTTAGATCATAACTATGGCTACACCTTC.